Following are 32 T cell receptor beta chains from one sample sequenced in a study of blood T cells in healthy people across ages. With a J-beta primer mix and a sample-barcoded 5' primer, a second PCR ran roughly 6 to 12 cycles. TCRdb processed the 5' RACE reads anew with MiXCR; each CDR3 protein has one entry. The sample contains some 1,800,000 distinct CDR3 sequences, roughly two fifths of which appear only once. Sequencing was carried out using blood. The receptors stem from a human donor in good health.

The V gene is TRBV6-2 or TRBV6-3, the J gene TRBJ2-1; a possible D gene is TRBD1 (6 bases). Germline loops: CDR1 MNHEY, CDR2 SVGEGT. Between the trimmed V and J ends, which lost 6 bases and 9 bases, there was a span of 15 bases. The CDR3 is 13 residues long. CDR3 residues: CASRRDQGFEQFF. CDR3 sequence (DNA): TGTGCCAGCAGAAGAGACCAGGGGTTTGAGCAGTTCTTC.

The chain is built from TRBV6-6 and TRBJ2-7, with 7 bases lining up with TRBD1. The J call may be in error: the DNA end matches TRBJ2-5 better. CDR1 and CDR2 from the germline V gene are MNHNY and SVGAGI (reference sequence). This CDR3 spans 13 amino acids. For the CDR3, the DNA is TGTGCCAGCAAAGATGCAGGGGGAGAGACCCAGTACTTC. Encoded protein: CASKDAGGETQYF.

The rearrangement joins TRBV20-1 to TRBJ1-1; D gene unclear. From germline, CDR1 is DFQATT and CDR2 SNEGSKA (reference sequence). There are 15 residues in the CDR3. The ends were cut back, 0 bases at V and 1 base at J, with 12 bases in the middle. This CDR3 reads CSARDLGRRNTEAFF. The CDR3 DNA reads as TGCAGTGCTAGAGATCTCGGCAGGAGGAACACTGAAGCTTTCTTT.

This clonotype was seen a handful of times. The gene calls are TRBV2 and TRBJ2-6; D call uncertain. V was pared by 6 bases and J by 0 bases, with 15 bases between. Germline assignment: CDR1 SNHLY and CDR2 FYNNEI. The CDR3 is made up of 17 amino acids. CDR3 DNA: TGTGCCAGCAGCCAATTGTCTCTCGGCTCTGGGGCCAACGTCCTGACTTTC. It translates to CASSQLSLGSGANVLTF.

The chain uses TRBV14 and TRBJ2-1, with D possibly being TRBD2 (6 bases). Germline V CDR1 and CDR2: SGHDN, FVKESK. With 1 base removed from V and 1 base from J, the gap between germline ends came to 17 bases. This CDR3 has 18 residues. The CDR3 nucleotides read TGTGCCAGCAGCCAAGTTGTGTTGCGGGGTCTGTCCTACAATGAGCAGTTCTTC. Amino acids: CASSQVVLRGLSYNEQFF.

This sequence joins TRBV5-1 and TRBJ2-4, with 10 bases identical to TRBD1. The J call may be incorrect, as the DNA end agrees better with TRBJ2-7. Per the germline V gene, CDR1 is SGHRS and CDR2 is YFSETQ. The CDR3 contains 15 residues. CDR3 nucleotides: TGCGCCAGCAGCTCGACAGGGGGCTACCTCTACGAGCAGTACTTC. This codes for CASSSTGGYLYEQYF.

Concerning this clonotype: Germline is not matched at one junction end, which may reflect a read error. The chain carries TRBV10-3 and TRBJ2-2, with 12 bases aligning to TRBD2. The CDR3 contains 16 residues. The germline V gene encodes CDR1 ENHRY and CDR2 SYGVKD. The CDR3 nucleotides are TGTGCCATCAGTGCACTAGCGGGGGGCTCCACCGGGGAGCGGTTTTTT. This codes for CAISALAGGSTGERFF.

This rearrangement joins TRBV28 to TRBJ2-7; possible D gene TRBD2, 5 bases. Germline V gene sequence: CDR1 MDHEN, CDR2 SYDVKM. This CDR3 comprises 14 residues. The ends were cut back, 3 bases at V and 2 bases at J, with 11 bases in the middle. As DNA, the CDR3 is TGTGCCAGCAGTTTTGTACGGGGTCCCTACGAGCAGTACTTC. Protein: CASSFVRGPYEQYF.

This clonotype was counted between two and nine times. The chain combines TRBV9 with TRBJ2-5; weak D call: TRBD2 (6 bases). Germline CDR1 and CDR2: SGDLS and YYNGEE. The CDR3 has 14 residues. Trimming removed 4 bases at V and 4 bases at J, with 14 bases between. In DNA, the CDR3 is TGTGCCAGCAGCATATCTGGGGGGACAGAGACCCAGTACTTC. Amino acid sequence: CASSISGGTETQYF.

The chain carries TRBV7-9 and TRBJ2-7; no definite D call. Looked up from germline, CDR1 is SEHNR and CDR2 is FQNEAQ (reference sequence). This CDR3 has 12 amino acids. V was clipped by 5 bases and J by 5 bases, with 10 bases between them. This CDR3 is CASSLNSNEQYF. CDR3 sequence (DNA): TGTGCCAGCAGCCTTAACTCGAACGAGCAGTACTTC.

This clonotype was seen only a few times. The rearrangement uses TRBV6-2 or TRBV6-3 and TRBJ1-5; 11 bases fit TRBD1. V lost 0 bases, J lost 2 bases, and 9 bases stayed unmatched. The CDR3 spans 19 residues. Germline CDR1 reads MNHEY; CDR2 reads SVGEGT. CDR3 region: CASSYSPRDRGVGNQPQHF. CDR3 sequence (DNA): TGTGCCAGCAGTTACTCCCCTCGGGACAGGGGGGTGGGCAATCAGCCCCAGCATTTT.

This clonotype was seen a few times. The chain couples TRBV24-1 to TRBJ2-1; 7 bases line up with TRBD2. Germline lookup yields CDR1 KGHDR and CDR2 SFDVKD. The CDR3 has 16 amino acids. V shed 6 bases, J shed 3 bases, and the junction held 10 bases outside the gene matches. The CDR3 DNA is TGTGCCACCAGTTACCAAAATTCGGGGGGCTACAATGAGCAGTTCTTC. Residues: CATSYQNSGGYNEQFF.

The chain has TRBV20-1 and TRBJ2-3; D is possibly TRBD1 (6 bases). The CDR3 is 14 amino acids. V was cut by 5 bases and J by 3 bases, with 15 bases left in between. The germline CDR1 and CDR2 sequences are DFQATT and SNEGSKA (reference sequence). The CDR3 loop reads CSALGVQGTDTQYF. The CDR3 DNA is TGCAGTGCTCTGGGGGTCCAGGGGACAGATACGCAGTATTTT.

This chain links TRBV12-3 or TRBV12-4 with TRBJ1-5; 8 bases align to TRBD1. The CDR3 has 14 residues. V shed 7 bases and J 5 bases; nucleotides not matched to a gene: 7. The CDR3 is CASTPGQGHQPQHF. The CDR3 DNA is TGTGCCAGCACCCCTGGACAGGGCCATCAGCCCCAGCATTTT.

The genes are TRBV7-3 and TRBJ1-1; 10 positions agree with TRBD1. J lost 5 bases, V lost 0 bases, and 15 bases had no gene match. The CDR3 is 19 amino acids. CDR1 SGHTA and CDR2 FQGTGA come from the germline V gene. This chain's CDR3 is CASSLTTSLSGQGRTEAFF. CDR3 sequence (DNA): TGTGCCAGCAGCTTAACTACTTCTCTCTCGGGACAGGGGAGGACTGAAGCTTTCTTT.

The genes are TRBV5-6 and TRBJ2-7; tentatively, D is TRBD2 (5 bases). CDR1 and CDR2 from the germline V gene are SGHDT and YYEEEE. CDR3 length: 14 residues. Between the trimmed V and J ends, which lost 4 bases and 0 bases, there was a span of 11 bases. The CDR3: CASSQIGSSYEQYF. The CDR3 DNA is TGTGCCAGCAGCCAAATAGGGAGCTCCTACGAGCAGTACTTC.

The V call is TRBV12-3 or TRBV12-4, the J call TRBJ2-4, with 10 bases aligning to TRBD1. The ends lost 5 bases at V and 2 bases at J; junction bases unmatched: 12. This CDR3 contains 18 residues. The CDR3 loop is CASSPSSGQGGSKNIQYF. The CDR3 DNA reads TGTGCCAGCAGTCCCTCCTCTGGACAGGGGGGGTCCAAAAACATTCAGTACTTC.

This clonotype showed up just a few times. The chain links TRBV12-3 or TRBV12-4 to TRBJ2-7; D call uncertain. This CDR3 comprises 13 residues. V was trimmed by 6 bases and J by 6 bases, leaving 15 bases between them. CDR3 nucleotide sequence: TGTGCCAGCAGCCTCACTATCTCCGTCGAGCAGTACTTC. Its translation: CASSLTISVEQYF.

The CDR3 reads CASRPQGVRNQPQHF. CDR3 nucleotide sequence: TGTGCCAGCAGGCCACAGGGGGTCCGCAATCAGCCCCAGCATTTT. This chain links TRBV27 with TRBJ1-5, with 8 bases matching TRBD1. CDR3 length equals 15 residues. CDR1 MNHEY and CDR2 SMNVEV come from the germline V gene (reference sequence). The junction had 6 bases not matched to a gene; V was cut back by 6 bases and J by 2 bases.

The chain is built from TRBV29-1 and TRBJ2-7, with D possibly matching TRBD1 (6 bases). Looked up from germline, CDR1 is SQVTM and CDR2 is ANQGSEA. Between the trimmed V and J ends, which lost 7 bases and 2 bases, there was a span of 15 bases. There are 13 residues in the CDR3. CDR3 coding DNA: TGCAGCGGATACAGGGTTTGGACCTACGAGCAGTACTTC. Protein product: CSGYRVWTYEQYF.

The chain employs TRBV2 and TRBJ2-7, with 10 bases fitting TRBD2. The assigned J gene may be wrong: the sequence end matches TRBJ2-1 better. CDR1 is SNHLY, CDR2 FYNNEI, per germline. The CDR3 length is 16 residues. The chain's CDR3 is CASSEPPAGGPDEQFF. CDR3 bases: TGTGCCAGCAGTGAGCCCCCAGCGGGGGGGCCTGATGAGCAGTTCTTC.

This chain joins TRBV6-2 or TRBV6-3 and TRBJ1-5; D unclear. The CDR3 covers 15 residues. V lost 6 bases to trimming and J lost 6 bases, with 18 bases between them. The germline V gene has CDR1 MNHEY and CDR2 SVGEGT. CDR3 residues: CASSSVSGKSQPQHF. For the CDR3, the DNA is TGTGCCAGCAGCTCCGTGTCTGGAAAGAGTCAGCCCCAGCATTTT.

V usage is TRBV30 and J usage is TRBJ1-3; 7 positions agree with TRBD1. Germline loops: CDR1 GTSNPN, CDR2 SVGIG (reference sequence). This CDR3 has 14 amino acids. The J segment lost 2 bases and the V segment lost 3 bases, leaving 4 bases of the junction unmatched. The CDR3 is CAWRHQGAGNTIYF. CDR3 DNA sequence: TGTGCCTGGAGGCATCAGGGGGCTGGAAACACCATATATTTT.

The rearrangement joins TRBV7-9 to TRBJ2-5; 7 nucleotides match TRBD1. Germline V gene sequence: CDR1 SEHNR, CDR2 FQNEAQ (reference sequence). Unmatched junction bases numbered 10, after V lost 7 bases and J lost 2 bases. The CDR3 runs to 15 residues. CDR3 in amino acids: CASTPPGTAQETQYF. DNA for the CDR3: TGTGCCAGCACCCCACCCGGGACAGCTCAAGAGACCCAGTACTTC.

This clonotype was recorded a few times. This chain uses TRBV28 with TRBJ1-2, with 9 bases aligning to TRBD1. V shed 7 bases and J 6 bases; nucleotides not matched to a gene: 12. Germline CDR1 and CDR2: MDHEN and SYDVKM. The CDR3 extends over 15 amino acids. The CDR3 region has the DNA TGTGCCAGCAAGGATCCCAGACAGGGGGTAAATGGCTACACCTTC. Its translation is CASKDPRQGVNGYTF.

The rearrangement joins TRBV6-5 to TRBJ2-5; D unclear. CDR3 length: 13 residues. V was pared by 0 bases and J by 3 bases, with 5 bases between. The germline gives CDR1 MNHEY, CDR2 SVGAGI. The CDR3 spells CASSYSGKETQYF. The CDR3 DNA sequence: TGTGCCAGCAGTTACTCAGGGAAAGAGACCCAGTACTTC.

The CDR3 region is CASSLGPPVSNQPQHF. DNA of the CDR3: TGTGCCAGCAGTTTGGGACCGCCGGTAAGCAATCAGCCCCAGCATTTT. The chain uses TRBV6-2 or TRBV6-3 and TRBJ1-5; D possibly corresponds to TRBD1 (5 bases). CDR3 size: 16 residues. Looked up from germline, CDR1 is MNHEY and CDR2 is SVGEGT. Trimming left V 4 bases short and J 1 base short, with 14 bases between.

This clonotype was seen a few times. The gene calls are TRBV5-6 and TRBJ1-2, with TRBD1 as a possible D gene (5 bases). Germline CDR1 and CDR2: SGHDT and YYEEEE. The CDR3 is made up of 14 amino acids. Trimming shortened V by 7 bases and J by 3 bases, and 16 bases separated the two germline ends. This CDR3 reads CASFLAWDHYGYTF. Here the CDR3 DNA reads TGTGCCAGCTTTCTCGCGTGGGACCACTATGGCTACACCTTC.

This clonotype was found a few times. As DNA, the CDR3 is TGCAGCGGGTGCGGTGCTGAGGGTTACTACGAGCAGTACTTC. Translated: CSGCGAEGYYEQYF. The gene calls are TRBV20-1 and TRBJ2-7, with TRBD2 as a possible D gene (5 bases). The CDR3 sequence is 14 residues long. Looked up from germline, CDR1 is DFQATT and CDR2 is SNEGSKA (reference sequence).

The chain joins TRBV9 to TRBJ1-1; 7 bases map to TRBD1. The germline gives CDR1 SGDLS, CDR2 YYNGEE. CDR3 length: 13 amino acids. V trimming: 0 bases; J trimming: 8 bases; junction bases outside the gene matches: 4. In nucleotides, the CDR3 is TGTGCCAGCAGCGTAGTAGGGGGACAGGAAGCTTTCTTT. As protein: CASSVVGGQEAFF.

The CDR3 loop is CASSLHRTSGANVLTF. CDR3 DNA sequence: TGCGCCAGCAGCTTGCACAGAACCTCTGGGGCCAACGTCCTGACTTTC. V gene TRBV5-1 combines with J gene TRBJ2-6; no firm D call. Deletions cut 1 base from V and 0 bases from J, with 8 bases between. This CDR3 spans 16 amino acids. Germline V gene lookup returns CDR1 SGHRS and CDR2 YFSETQ. Supplemented by reference TRBV5-1 and TRBJ2-6, the full variable domain reads KAGVTQTPRYLIKTRGQQVTLSCSPISGHRSVSWYQQTPGQGLQFLFEYFSETQRNKGNFPGRFSGRQFSNSRSEMNVSTLELGDSALYLCASSLHRTSGANVLTFGAGSRLTVL.

The chain couples TRBV7-9 to TRBJ2-3; no clear D. CDR1 is SEHNR, CDR2 FQNEAQ, per germline (reference sequence). The ends were cut back, 1 base at V and 6 bases at J, with 14 bases in the middle. The CDR3 covers 15 residues. As DNA, the CDR3 is TGTGCCAGCAGCTTAGGCGCGGAAGGCCTCGATACGCAGTATTTT. Protein sequence: CASSLGAEGLDTQYF.